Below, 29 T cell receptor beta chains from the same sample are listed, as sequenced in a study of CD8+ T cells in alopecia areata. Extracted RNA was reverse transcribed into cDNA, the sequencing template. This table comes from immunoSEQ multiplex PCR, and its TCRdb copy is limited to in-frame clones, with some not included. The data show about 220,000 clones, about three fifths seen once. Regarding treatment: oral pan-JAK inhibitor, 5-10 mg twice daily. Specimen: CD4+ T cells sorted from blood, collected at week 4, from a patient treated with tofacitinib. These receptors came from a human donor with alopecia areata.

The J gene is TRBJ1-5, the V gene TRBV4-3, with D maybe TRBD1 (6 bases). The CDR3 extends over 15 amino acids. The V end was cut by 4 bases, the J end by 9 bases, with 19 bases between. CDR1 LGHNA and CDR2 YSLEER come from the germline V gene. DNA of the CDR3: TGCGCCAGCAGCCGGAGGACAGCTGGTACTAGGCCCCAGCATTTT. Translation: CASSRRTAGTRPQHF.

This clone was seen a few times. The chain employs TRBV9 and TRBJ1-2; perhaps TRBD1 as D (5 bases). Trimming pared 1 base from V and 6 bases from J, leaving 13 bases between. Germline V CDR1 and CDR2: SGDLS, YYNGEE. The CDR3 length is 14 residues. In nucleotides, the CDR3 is TGTGCCAGCAGCGTAAGAGGCAGGGCTGATGGCTACACCTTC. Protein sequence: CASSVRGRADGYTF.

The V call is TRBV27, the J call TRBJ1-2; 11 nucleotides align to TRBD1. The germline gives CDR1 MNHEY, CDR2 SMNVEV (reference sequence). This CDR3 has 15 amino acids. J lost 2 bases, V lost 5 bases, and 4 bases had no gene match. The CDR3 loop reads CASSPRDRGNYGYTF. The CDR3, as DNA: TGTGCCAGCAGTCCCCGGGACAGGGGGAACTATGGCTACACCTTC.

The CDR3 DNA reads TGCAGCGTTCTTCAGGAGTCAGCCCAGTACTTC. Amino acids: CSVLQESAQYF. V and J are TRBV29-1 and TRBJ2-7; no clear D. Germline CDR1 and CDR2: SQVTM and ANQGSEA. Trimming pared 5 bases from V and 10 bases from J, leaving 15 bases between. CDR3 length: 11 amino acids.

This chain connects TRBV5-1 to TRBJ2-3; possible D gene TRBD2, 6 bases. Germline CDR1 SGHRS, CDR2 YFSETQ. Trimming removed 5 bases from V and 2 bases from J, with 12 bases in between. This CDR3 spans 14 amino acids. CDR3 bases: TGCGCCAGCAGGGAGGGAAGGCTCACAGATACGCAGTATTTT. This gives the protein CASREGRLTDTQYF.

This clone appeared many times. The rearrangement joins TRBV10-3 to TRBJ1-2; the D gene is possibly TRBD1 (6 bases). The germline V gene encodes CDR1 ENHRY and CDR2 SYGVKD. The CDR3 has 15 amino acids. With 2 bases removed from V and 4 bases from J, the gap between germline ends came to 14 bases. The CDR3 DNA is TGTGCCATCAGTGAGACGCCAGGGGCCTTCTATGGCTACACCTTC. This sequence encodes CAISETPGAFYGYTF.

The DNA for the CDR3 is TGTGCCAGTAGTATCAGGGAGGATACGCAGTATTTT. This translates into CASSIREDTQYF. The V gene is TRBV19, the J gene TRBJ2-3; D tentatively reads TRBD1 or TRBD2 (5 bases each). CDR1 and CDR2 from the germline V gene are LNHDA and SQIVND (reference sequence). This CDR3 region has 12 residues. Trimming removed 3 bases at V and 6 bases at J, with 7 bases between.

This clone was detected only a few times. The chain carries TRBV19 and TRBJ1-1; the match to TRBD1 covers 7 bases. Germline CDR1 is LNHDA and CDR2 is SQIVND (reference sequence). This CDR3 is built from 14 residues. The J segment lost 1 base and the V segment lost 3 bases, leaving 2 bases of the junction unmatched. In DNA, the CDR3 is TGTGCCAGTAGTATGGGACAGAAGAACACTGAAGCTTTCTTT. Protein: CASSMGQKNTEAFF.

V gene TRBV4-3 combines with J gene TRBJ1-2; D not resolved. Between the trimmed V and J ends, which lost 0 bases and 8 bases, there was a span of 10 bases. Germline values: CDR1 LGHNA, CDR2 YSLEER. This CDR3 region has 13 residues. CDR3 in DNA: TGCGCCAGCAGCCAAGATCTCCTCGGGGGCTACACCTTC. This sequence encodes CASSQDLLGGYTF.

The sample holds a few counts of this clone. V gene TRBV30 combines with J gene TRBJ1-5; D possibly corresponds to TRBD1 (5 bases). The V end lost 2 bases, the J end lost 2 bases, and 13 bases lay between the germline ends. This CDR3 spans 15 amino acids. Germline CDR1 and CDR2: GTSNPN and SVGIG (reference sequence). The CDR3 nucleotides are TGTGCCTGGAGTCGGAAGACAGATCGCAATCAGCCCCAGCATTTT. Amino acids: CAWSRKTDRNQPQHF.

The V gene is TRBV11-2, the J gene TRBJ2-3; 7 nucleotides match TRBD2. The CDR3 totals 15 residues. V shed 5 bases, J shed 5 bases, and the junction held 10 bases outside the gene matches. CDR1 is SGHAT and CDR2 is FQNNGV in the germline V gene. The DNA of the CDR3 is TGTGCCAGCAGCCAATGGGGAGGGGAACGAGATACGCAGTATTTT. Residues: CASSQWGGERDTQYF.

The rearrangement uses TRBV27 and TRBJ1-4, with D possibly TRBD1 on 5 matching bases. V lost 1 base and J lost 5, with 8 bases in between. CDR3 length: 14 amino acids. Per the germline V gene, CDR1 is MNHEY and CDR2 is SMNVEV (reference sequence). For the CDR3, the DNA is TGTGCCAGCAGTTTATGGGGCGGAAATGAAAAACTGTTTTTT. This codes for CASSLWGGNEKLFF.

The CDR3 region has the DNA TGTGCCAGCAGCCCCCAGGGGGGTCGGACTGAAGCTTTCTTT. It encodes CASSPQGGRTEAFF. The chain has TRBV13 and TRBJ1-1; 7 bases match TRBD1. CDR1 PRHDT and CDR2 FYEKMQ come from the germline V gene (reference sequence). V lost 5 bases and J lost 5; bases outside the gene matches: 8. There are 14 residues in the CDR3.

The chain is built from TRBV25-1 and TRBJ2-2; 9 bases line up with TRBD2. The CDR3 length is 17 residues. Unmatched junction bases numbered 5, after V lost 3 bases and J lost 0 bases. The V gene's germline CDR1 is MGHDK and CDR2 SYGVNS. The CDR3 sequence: CASSEPTSGTNTGELFF. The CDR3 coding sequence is TGTGCCAGCAGTGAGCCGACTAGCGGAACGAACACCGGGGAGCTGTTTTTT. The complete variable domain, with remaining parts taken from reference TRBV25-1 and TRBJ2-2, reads EADIYQTPRYLVIGTGKKITLECSQTMGHDKMYWYQQDPGMELHLIHYSYGVNSTEKGDLSSESTVSRIRTEHFPLTLESARPSHTSQYLCASSEPTSGTNTGELFFGEGSRLTVL.

CDR3 sequence reads: CASSQESSNGYTF. CDR3 nucleotides: TGCGCCAGCAGCCAAGAATCGAGCAATGGCTACACCTTC. V gene TRBV5-1 combines with J gene TRBJ1-2; D remains unclear. The CDR3 runs 13 residues. V dropped 4 bases and J dropped 6 bases, with 13 bases sitting between them. Germline V gene sequence: CDR1 SGHRS, CDR2 YFSETQ.

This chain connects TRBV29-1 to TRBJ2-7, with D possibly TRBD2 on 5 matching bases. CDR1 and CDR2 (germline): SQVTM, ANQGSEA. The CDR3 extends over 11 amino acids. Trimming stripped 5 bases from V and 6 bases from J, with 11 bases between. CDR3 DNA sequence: TGCAGCGTTCGGGAAGTGGGCGAGCAGTACTTC. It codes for CSVREVGEQYF.

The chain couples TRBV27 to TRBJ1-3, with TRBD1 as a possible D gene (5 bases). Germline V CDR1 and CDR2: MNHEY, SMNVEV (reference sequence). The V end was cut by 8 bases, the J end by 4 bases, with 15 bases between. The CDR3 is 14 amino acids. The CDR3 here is CASGRGGPGNTIYF. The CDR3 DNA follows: TGTGCCAGCGGTCGGGGCGGTCCAGGAAACACCATATATTTT.

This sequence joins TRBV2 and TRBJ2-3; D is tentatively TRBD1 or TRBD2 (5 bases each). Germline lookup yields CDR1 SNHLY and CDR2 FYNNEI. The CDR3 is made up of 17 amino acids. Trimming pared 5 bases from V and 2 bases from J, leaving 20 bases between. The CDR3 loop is CASSPTLARDHTDTQYF. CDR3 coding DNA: TGTGCCAGCAGTCCGACCCTGGCCAGGGACCACACAGATACGCAGTATTTT.

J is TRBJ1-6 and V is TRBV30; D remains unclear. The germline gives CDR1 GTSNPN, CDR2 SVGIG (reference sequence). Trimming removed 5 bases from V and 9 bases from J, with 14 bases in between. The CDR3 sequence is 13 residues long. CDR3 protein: CAWERLLGSPLHF. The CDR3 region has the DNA TGTGCCTGGGAAAGACTCCTCGGTTCACCCCTCCACTTT.

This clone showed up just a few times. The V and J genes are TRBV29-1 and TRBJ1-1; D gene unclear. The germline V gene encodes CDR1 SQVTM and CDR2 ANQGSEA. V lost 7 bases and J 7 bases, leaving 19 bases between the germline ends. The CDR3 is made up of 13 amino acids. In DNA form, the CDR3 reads TGCAGCGCCGCCGGGTCTCTATTGGGTGAAGCTTTCTTT. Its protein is CSAAGSLLGEAFF.

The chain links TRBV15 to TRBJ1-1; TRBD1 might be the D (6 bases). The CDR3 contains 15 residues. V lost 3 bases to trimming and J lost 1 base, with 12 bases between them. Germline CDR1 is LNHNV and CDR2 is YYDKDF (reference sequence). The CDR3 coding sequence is TGTGCCACCAGCAGGGAGACAGGTCCGAACACTGAAGCTTTCTTT. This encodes CATSRETGPNTEAFF. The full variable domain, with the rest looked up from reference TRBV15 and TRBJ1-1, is DAMVIQNPRYQVTQFGKPVTLSCSQTLNHNVMYWYQQKSSQAPKLLFHYYDKDFNNEADTPDNFQSRRPNTSFCFLDIRSPGLGDTAMYLCATSRETGPNTEAFFGQGTRLTVV.

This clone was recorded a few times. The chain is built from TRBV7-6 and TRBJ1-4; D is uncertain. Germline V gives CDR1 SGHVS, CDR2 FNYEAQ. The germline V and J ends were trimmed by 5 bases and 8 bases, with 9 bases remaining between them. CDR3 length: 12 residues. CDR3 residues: CASSPGKEKLFF. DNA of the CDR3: TGTGCCAGCAGCCCCGGAAAGGAAAAACTGTTTTTT.

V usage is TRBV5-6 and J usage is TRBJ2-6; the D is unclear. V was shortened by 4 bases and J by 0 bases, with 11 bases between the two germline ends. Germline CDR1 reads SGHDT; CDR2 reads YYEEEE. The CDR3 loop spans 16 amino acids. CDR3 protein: CASSRLVISGANVLTF. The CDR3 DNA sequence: TGTGCCAGCAGCCGACTTGTGATCTCTGGGGCCAACGTCCTGACTTTC.

The CDR3 sequence: CAWRQENTEAFF. The CDR3 bases are TGTGCCTGGCGACAGGAGAACACTGAAGCTTTCTTT. V usage is TRBV30 and J usage is TRBJ1-1; possible D gene TRBD1, 6 bases. CDR3 length equals 12 residues. The V gene lost 5 bases and the J gene lost 1 base, with 8 bases spanning the gap. In germline, CDR1 is GTSNPN, CDR2 SVGIG (reference sequence).

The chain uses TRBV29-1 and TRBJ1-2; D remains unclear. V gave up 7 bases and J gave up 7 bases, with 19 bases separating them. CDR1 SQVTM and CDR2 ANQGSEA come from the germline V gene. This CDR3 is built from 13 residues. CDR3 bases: TGCAGCGCCGCTCGGCCCACGGGCGGTGGCTACACCTTC. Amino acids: CSAARPTGGGYTF.

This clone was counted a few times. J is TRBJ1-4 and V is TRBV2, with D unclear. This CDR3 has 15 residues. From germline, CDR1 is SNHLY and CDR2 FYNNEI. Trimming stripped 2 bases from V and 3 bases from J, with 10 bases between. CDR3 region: CASSERGVSNEKLFF. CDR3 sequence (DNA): TGTGCCAGCAGTGAACGCGGGGTTTCTAATGAAAAACTGTTTTTT. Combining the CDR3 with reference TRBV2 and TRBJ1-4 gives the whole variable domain EPEVTQTPSHQVTQMGQEVILRCVPISNHLYFYWYRQILGQKVEFLVSFYNNEISEKSEIFDDQFSVERPDGSNFTLKIRSTKLEDSAMYFCASSERGVSNEKLFFGSGTQLSVL.

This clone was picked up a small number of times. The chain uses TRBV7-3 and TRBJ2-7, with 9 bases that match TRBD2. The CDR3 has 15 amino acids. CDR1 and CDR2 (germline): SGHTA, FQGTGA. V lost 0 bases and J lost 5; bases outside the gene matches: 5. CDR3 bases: TGTGCCAGCAGCTTAACCAGCGGGGGGTTCGACGAGCAGTACTTC. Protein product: CASSLTSGGFDEQYF.

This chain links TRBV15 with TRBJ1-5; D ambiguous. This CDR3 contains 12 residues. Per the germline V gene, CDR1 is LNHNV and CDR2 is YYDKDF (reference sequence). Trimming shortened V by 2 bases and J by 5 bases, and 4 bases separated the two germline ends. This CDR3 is CATSRNDQPQHF. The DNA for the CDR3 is TGTGCCACCAGCAGAAATGATCAGCCCCAGCATTTT. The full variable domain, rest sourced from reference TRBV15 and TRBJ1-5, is DAMVIQNPRYQVTQFGKPVTLSCSQTLNHNVMYWYQQKSSQAPKLLFHYYDKDFNNEADTPDNFQSRRPNTSFCFLDIRSPGLGDTAMYLCATSRNDQPQHFGDGTRLSIL.

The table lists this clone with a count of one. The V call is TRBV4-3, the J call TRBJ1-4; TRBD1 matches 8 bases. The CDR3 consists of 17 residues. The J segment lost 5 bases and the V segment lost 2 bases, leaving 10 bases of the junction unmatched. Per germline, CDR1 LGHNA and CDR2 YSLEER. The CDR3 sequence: CASSQLSRTGTNEKLFF. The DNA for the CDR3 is TGCGCCAGCAGCCAATTATCGAGGACAGGGACAAATGAAAAACTGTTTTTT.